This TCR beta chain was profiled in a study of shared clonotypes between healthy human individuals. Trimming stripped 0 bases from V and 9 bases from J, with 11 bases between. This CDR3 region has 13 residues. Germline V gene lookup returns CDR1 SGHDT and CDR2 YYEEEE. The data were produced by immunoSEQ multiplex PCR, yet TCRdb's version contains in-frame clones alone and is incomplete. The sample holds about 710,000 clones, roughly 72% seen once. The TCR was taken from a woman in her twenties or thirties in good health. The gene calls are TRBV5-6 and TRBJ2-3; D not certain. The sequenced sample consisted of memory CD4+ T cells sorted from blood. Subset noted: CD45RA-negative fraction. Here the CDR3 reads CASSLEVSATQYF. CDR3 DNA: TGTGCCAGCAGCTTGGAGGTGTCAGCAACGCAGTATTTT.